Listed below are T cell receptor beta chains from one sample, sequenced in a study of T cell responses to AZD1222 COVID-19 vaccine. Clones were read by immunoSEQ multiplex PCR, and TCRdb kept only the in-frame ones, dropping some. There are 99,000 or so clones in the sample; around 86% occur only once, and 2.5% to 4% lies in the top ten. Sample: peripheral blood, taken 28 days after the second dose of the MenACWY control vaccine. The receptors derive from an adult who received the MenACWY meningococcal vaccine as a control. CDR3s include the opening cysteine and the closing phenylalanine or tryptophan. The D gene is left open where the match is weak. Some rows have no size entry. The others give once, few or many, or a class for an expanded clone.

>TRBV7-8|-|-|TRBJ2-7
CASSLGGFFNYEQYF
TGTGCCAGCAGCTTAGGGGGGTTCTTCAACTACGAGCAGTACTTC
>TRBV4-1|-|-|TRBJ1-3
CASSQDPPGGSGNTIYF
TGCGCCAGCAGCCAAGATCCCCCTGGGGGCTCTGGAAACACCATATATTTT
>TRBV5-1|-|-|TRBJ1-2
CASSPQISYGYTF
TGCGCCAGCAGCCCCCAGATTTCCTATGGCTACACCTTC
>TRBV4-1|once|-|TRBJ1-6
CASSQDAGLSPLHF
TGCGCCAGCAGCCAAGACGCAGGGCTCTCGCCCCTCCACTTT
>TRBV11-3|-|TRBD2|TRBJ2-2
CASSLRGGANTGELFF
TGTGCCAGCAGCTTACGCGGGGGGGCCAACACCGGGGAGCTGTTTTTT
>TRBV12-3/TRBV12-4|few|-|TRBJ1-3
CASTSPLGTIYF
TGTGCCAGCACCTCTCCACTTGGCACCATATATTTT
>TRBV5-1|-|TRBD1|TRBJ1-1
CASSPGTGTEAFF
TGCGCCAGCAGCCCGGGGACAGGCACTGAAGCTTTCTTT
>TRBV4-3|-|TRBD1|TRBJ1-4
CASSQAGAGGEKLFF
TGCGCCAGCAGCCAGGCTGGGGCAGGGGGAGAAAAACTGTTTTTT
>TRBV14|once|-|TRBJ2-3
CASSQISWTGGLDTQYF
TGTGCCAGCAGCCAAATTTCGTGGACAGGAGGGTTGGATACGCAGTATTTT
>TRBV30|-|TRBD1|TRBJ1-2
CAWSARTGTGITF
TGTGCCTGGAGTGCCAGGACAGGGACCGGGATCACCTTC
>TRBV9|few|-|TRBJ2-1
CASSVLHNEQFF
TGTGCCAGCAGCGTACTGCACAATGAGCAGTTCTTC
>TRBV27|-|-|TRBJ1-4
CASSLNRNEKLFF
TGTGCCAGCAGTTTAAACAGGAATGAAAAACTGTTTTTT
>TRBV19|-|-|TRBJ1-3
CASSIGSPHSGNTIYF
TGTGCCAGTAGTATCGGTTCACCTCACTCTGGAAACACCATATATTTT
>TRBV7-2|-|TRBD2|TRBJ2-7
CASSLGTSGASYEQYF
TGTGCCAGCAGCTTAGGGACTAGCGGGGCCTCCTACGAGCAGTACTTC
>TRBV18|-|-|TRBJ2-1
CASSPRGGYGNEQFF
TGTGCCAGCTCACCGCGGGGCGGGTACGGCAATGAGCAGTTCTTC
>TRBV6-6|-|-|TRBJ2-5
CASSSTETQYF
TGTGCCAGCAGTTCCACAGAGACCCAGTACTTC
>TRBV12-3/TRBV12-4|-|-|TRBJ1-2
CASSGGLGYGYTF
TGTGCCAGCAGTGGGGGGTTGGGCTATGGCTACACCTTC
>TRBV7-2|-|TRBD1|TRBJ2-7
CASSLGTGGLYEQYF
TGTGCCAGCAGCTTAGGGACAGGGGGACTCTACGAGCAGTACTTC
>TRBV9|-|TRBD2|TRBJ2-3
CASSASGGATDTQYF
TGTGCCAGCAGCGCTAGCGGGGGGGCCACAGATACGCAGTATTTT
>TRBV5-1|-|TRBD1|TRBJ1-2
CASRYNDREFYGYTF
TGCGCCAGTCGATATAACGACAGGGAGTTCTATGGCTACACCTTC
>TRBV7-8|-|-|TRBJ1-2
CASSLAPGSNYGYTF
TGTGCCAGCAGCTTAGCGCCAGGGTCTAACTATGGCTACACCTTC
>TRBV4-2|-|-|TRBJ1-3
CASSPTGFSSGNTIYF
TGTGCCAGCAGCCCGACGGGTTTTAGCTCTGGAAACACCATATATTTT
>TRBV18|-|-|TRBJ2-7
CASSPGRASEQYF
TGTGCCAGCTCACCGGGACGGGCCTCCGAGCAGTACTTC
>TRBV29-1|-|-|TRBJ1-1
CSVEYLAGNGTTAFF
TGCAGCGTTGAGTATCTTGCAGGGAACGGGACAACGGCTTTCTTT
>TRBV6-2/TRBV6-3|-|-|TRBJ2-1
CASSSSARNEQFF
-
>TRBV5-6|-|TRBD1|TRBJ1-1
CASAEVNRGNTEAFF
TGTGCCAGCGCGGAAGTGAACAGGGGGAACACTGAAGCTTTCTTT
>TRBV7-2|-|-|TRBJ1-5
CASSLEGVGNQPQHF
TGTGCCAGCAGCTTAGAGGGGGTAGGCAATCAGCCCCAGCATTTT
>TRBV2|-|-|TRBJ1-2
CASSDGIKYGYTF
TGTGCCAGCAGTGACGGCATTAAGTATGGCTACACCTTC
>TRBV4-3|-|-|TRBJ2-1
CASSQVISRSYNEQFF
TGCGCCAGCAGCCAAGTCATTAGCCGCTCCTACAATGAGCAGTTCTTC
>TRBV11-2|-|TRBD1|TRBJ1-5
CASSQDRRLQPQHF
TGTGCCAGCAGCCAGGACAGGAGGCTCCAGCCCCAGCATTTT
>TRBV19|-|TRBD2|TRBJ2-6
CASRGRGDGANVLTF
TGTGCCAGTCGGGGTCGGGGGGATGGGGCCAACGTCCTGACTTTC
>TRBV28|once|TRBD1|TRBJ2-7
CASSRGQGGYYEQYF
TGTGCCAGCAGCCGGGGACAGGGGGGTTATTACGAGCAGTACTTC
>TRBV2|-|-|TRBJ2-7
CASSEGQNIYEQYF
TGTGCCAGCAGTGAAGGGCAGAATATCTACGAGCAGTACTTC
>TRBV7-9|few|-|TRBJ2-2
CASSLAGTNTGELFF
TGTGCCAGCAGCTTGGCGGGAACGAACACCGGGGAGCTGTTTTTT
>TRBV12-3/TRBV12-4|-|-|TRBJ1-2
CASRRTDNYGYTF
TGTGCCAGCAGAAGGACGGACAACTATGGCTACACCTTC
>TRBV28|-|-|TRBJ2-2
CASSLLAGYTGELFF
TGTGCCAGCAGTTTATTGGCAGGTTACACCGGGGAGCTGTTTTTT
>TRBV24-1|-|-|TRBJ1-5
CATSDLQGRAKQPQHF
TGTGCCACCAGTGATTTACAGGGTCGCGCTAAGCAGCCCCAGCATTTT
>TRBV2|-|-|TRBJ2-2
CASRRQANTGELFF
TGTGCCAGCAGGAGACAGGCGAACACCGGGGAGCTGTTTTTT
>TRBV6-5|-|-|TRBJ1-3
CASSYGKGGNTIYF
TGTGCCAGCAGTTACGGAAAAGGTGGAAACACCATATATTTT
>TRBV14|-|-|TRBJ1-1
CASSQNWGTEAFF
TGTGCCAGCAGCCAAAATTGGGGCACTGAAGCTTTCTTT
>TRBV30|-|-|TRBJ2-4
CAWSVMEGNIQYF
TGTGCCTGGAGTGTAATGGAGGGAAACATTCAGTACTTC
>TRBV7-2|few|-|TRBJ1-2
CASSRDRNYGYTF
TGTGCCAGCAGCAGAGACAGAAACTATGGCTACACCTTC
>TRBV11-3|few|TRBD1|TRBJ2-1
CASSLASGQGYNEQFF
TGTGCCAGCAGCTTAGCTTCGGGACAGGGATACAATGAGCAGTTCTTC